This T cell receptor beta chain was profiled in a study of Ad26.COV2.S vaccination and SARS-CoV-2 variants. Details on this clone: What it binds is not known.

The germline V gene has CDR1 MGHRA and CDR2 YSYEKL. The V gene end was trimmed by 1 base and the J gene end by 4 bases; junction bases not matched to a gene: 8. This CDR3 has 16 residues. Sequencing was performed with immunoSEQ multiplex PCR; in TCRdb, only in-frame clones are kept and a portion is missing. The sample records roughly 350,000 clones, roughly 84% being singletons. The sample's treatment: around 19 received Ad26.COV2.S at low or high dose, single or two shots; about 5 received placebo; per-sample allocation not given. Sampling was performed 63 days after the first vaccine or placebo injection. Overall study findings and caveats: Total T cell responses were possibly underestimated by TCR breadth and depth analyses.

The source was peripheral blood, collected in a trial of Ad26.COV2.S vaccine versus placebo. V is TRBV4-1 and J is TRBJ1-1; 8 bases map to TRBD1. The TCR comes from a person aged 18-65 years who received the Ad26.COV2.S COVID-19 vaccine or a placebo. The CDR3 DNA follows: TGCGCCAGCAGCCAAGGAGACAGGGGATTGGGCACTGAAGCTTTCTTT. Its translation: CASSQGDRGLGTEAFF.